This passage covers 23 T cell receptor beta chains from one sample sequenced in a study of cytomegalovirus exposure and HLA in healthy donors. This PCR relied on a set of 60 Vbeta primers and 13 Jbeta primers. Only in-frame clones appear in the TCRdb table, and some are missing; sequencing was by immunoSEQ multiplex PCR. The sample shows around 140,000 clones, 8.9% of them seen only once. Sequenced sample: PBMCs. The receptor set was obtained from a woman aged 40 to 50 in good health and CMV-seropositive.

CDR3 sequence reads: CASSPGQVNEQYF. CDR3 DNA sequence: TGTGCCAGCTCTCCGGGACAGGTCAACGAGCAGTACTTC. The chain combines TRBV18 with TRBJ2-7; 8 bases agree with TRBD1. The germline CDR1 and CDR2 sequences are KGHSH and LQKENI. The CDR3 sequence is 13 residues long. V gave up 6 bases and J gave up 5 bases; unmatched junction bases: 6.

The gene calls are TRBV10-3 and TRBJ2-7, with TRBD1 identical over 9 bases. The CDR3 loop spans 14 amino acids. Unmatched junction bases numbered 3, after V lost 2 bases and J lost 4 bases. Germline CDR1 ENHRY, CDR2 SYGVKD. CDR3 sequence: CAISERGQGYEQYF. The CDR3 region has the DNA TGTGCCATCAGTGAGAGGGGACAGGGATACGAGCAGTACTTC.

A few counts support this clone. Other DNA variants within this sample encode the same CDR3. This sequence joins TRBV6-1 and TRBJ1-1, with 7 bases fitting TRBD1. The ends lost 2 bases at V and 0 bases at J; junction bases unmatched: 6. CDR3 length: 16 amino acids. The germline V gene has CDR1 MNHNS and CDR2 SASEGT. As DNA, the CDR3 is TGTGCCAGCAGTGAATTGGAGACAGGGATGAACACTGAAGCTTTCTTT. This translates into CASSELETGMNTEAFF.

The sample holds a few counts of this clone. The chain has TRBV7-9 and TRBJ1-2, with D unresolved. Germline values: CDR1 SEHNR, CDR2 FQNEAQ (reference sequence). This CDR3 has 9 residues. V lost 5 bases, J lost 13 bases, and 8 bases lay in between. CDR3 loop: CASSPEGTF. DNA for the CDR3: TGTGCCAGCAGCCCCGAGGGCACCTTC.

V is TRBV5-5 and J is TRBJ2-7; D might be TRBD1 (6 bases). Germline lookup yields CDR1 SGHKS and CDR2 YYEKEE (reference sequence). Deletions cut 1 base from V and 6 bases from J, with 23 bases between. This CDR3 has 17 amino acids. CDR3 nucleotides: TGTGCCAGCAGCTTGAATCTCGTACAGGGACGACTGGGCGAGCAGTACTTC. This translates into CASSLNLVQGRLGEQYF.

The V gene is TRBV5-4, the J gene TRBJ1-1; TRBD1 is a possible D gene (5 bases). Deletions cut 4 bases from V and 4 bases from J, with 17 bases between. CDR1 and CDR2 (germline): SGHNT, YYREEE (reference sequence). The length of the CDR3 is 15 residues. DNA for the CDR3: TGTGCCAGCAGCCATGGTGGCCAGGGAGGCACTGAAGCTTTCTTT. It specifies CASSHGGQGGTEAFF.

This clone appeared a few times. The gene calls are TRBV9 and TRBJ2-2; possible D gene TRBD2, 6 bases. V was shortened by 2 bases and J by 5 bases, with 13 bases between the two germline ends. Germline-derived CDR1 and CDR2 are SGDLS and YYNGEE. The CDR3 totals 15 residues. The CDR3 DNA is TGTGCCAGCAGCGTGGCGACTAGAGGGACCGGGGAGCTGTTTTTT. It yields the protein CASSVATRGTGELFF. Based on the CDR3 plus reference TRBV9 and TRBJ2-2, the full variable domain is DSGVTQTPKHLITATGQRVTLRCSPRSGDLSVYWYQQSLDQGLQFLIQYYNGEERAKGNILERFSAQQFPDLHSELNLSSLELGDSALYFCASSVATRGTGELFFGEGSRLTVL.

This clone has a handful of counts. The chain joins TRBV5-1 to TRBJ2-7, with 8 bases lining up with TRBD1. There are 15 residues in the CDR3. The germline gives CDR1 SGHRS, CDR2 YFSETQ. V dropped 0 bases and J dropped 5; count of bases not matched to a gene: 7. The CDR3 sequence: CASSLDWTGNNEQYF. As DNA, the CDR3 is TGCGCCAGCAGCTTGGACTGGACAGGGAACAACGAGCAGTACTTC.

This clone was detected only a few times. The chain employs TRBV7-2 and TRBJ1-5; D ambiguous. Trimming pared 1 base from V and 0 bases from J, leaving 13 bases between. This CDR3 has 17 amino acids. Per the germline V gene, CDR1 is SGHTA and CDR2 is FQGNSA. The CDR3 region is CASSLVVGSYSNQPQHF. The CDR3, as DNA: TGTGCCAGCAGCTTAGTTGTCGGGAGTTATAGCAATCAGCCCCAGCATTTT.

The chain links TRBV19 to TRBJ1-2, with D unclear. This CDR3 spans 14 amino acids. The germline gives CDR1 LNHDA, CDR2 SQIVND (reference sequence). The V end lost 0 bases, the J end lost 4 bases, and 9 bases lay between the germline ends. This CDR3 reads CASSIEAGTYGYTF. The CDR3 region has the DNA TGTGCCAGTAGTATAGAAGCGGGCACCTATGGCTACACCTTC.

This rearrangement joins TRBV2 to TRBJ1-4; tentatively, D is TRBD1 (6 bases). CDR3 size: 12 residues. Trimming took off 10 bases at V and 5 bases at J, with 11 bases between the two ends. Per germline, CDR1 SNHLY and CDR2 FYNNEI. The CDR3 is CATSGVNEKLFF. DNA for the CDR3: TGTGCCACCTCAGGGGTCAATGAAAAACTGTTTTTT.

V usage is TRBV2 and J usage is TRBJ1-1; TRBD1 agrees at 8 bases. V shed 6 bases and J 6 bases; nucleotides not matched to a gene: 12. This CDR3 is 15 amino acids long. CDR1 is SNHLY and CDR2 is FYNNEI in the germline V gene. CDR3 region: CASRGTDRGLSEAFF. For the CDR3, the DNA is TGTGCCAGCAGGGGGACTGACAGGGGTCTTTCTGAAGCTTTCTTT.

The V call is TRBV6-1, the J call TRBJ2-1, with 7 bases matching TRBD1. The V and J ends lost 4 bases and 9 bases, in that order; junction bases with no gene match: 3. Germline values: CDR1 MNHNS, CDR2 SASEGT. The CDR3 extends over 12 amino acids. CDR3 residues: CASSATGFEQFF. In DNA, the CDR3 is TGTGCCAGCAGTGCGACAGGGTTTGAGCAGTTCTTC.

Concerning this clone: Without the conserved terminal phenylalanine or tryptophan, this CDR3 likely stems from a read error. This sequence joins TRBV6-1 and TRBJ1-4, with 7 bases matching TRBD1. The CDR3 runs 16 residues. V dropped 4 bases and J dropped 4; count of bases not matched to a gene: 9. Germline V CDR1 and CDR2: MNHNS, SASEGT. The CDR3, as DNA: TGTGCCAGCAGTGCCTCCGGGACAGCCTTTAATGAAAAACTGTTTTTG. It encodes CASSASGTAFNEKLFL.

The genes are TRBV15 and TRBJ1-5, with 8 bases identical to TRBD1. This CDR3 is 16 amino acids long. Germline V gene lookup returns CDR1 LNHNV and CDR2 YYDKDF (reference sequence). Trimming removed 1 base from V and 0 bases from J; junction bases left unmatched: 2. CDR3 bases: TGTGCCACCAGCAGAGGGACAGGGTATAGCAATCAGCCCCAGCATTTT. Its protein product is CATSRGTGYSNQPQHF.

The chain uses TRBV7-8 and TRBJ1-6; D is unresolved. The V gene lost 1 base and the J gene lost 9 bases, with 13 bases spanning the gap. From germline, CDR1 is SGHVS and CDR2 FQNEAQ. This CDR3 is 15 amino acids long. CDR3 in amino acids: CASSLGTISGSPLHF. The CDR3 DNA reads as TGTGCCAGCAGCTTAGGAACAATCTCTGGTTCACCCCTCCACTTT.

This clone was counted only a few times. The rearrangement links TRBV6-1 to TRBJ2-7; a weak D match, TRBD1 (6 bases). The CDR3 is 12 amino acids. In germline, CDR1 is MNHNS, CDR2 SASEGT. V lost 5 bases, J lost 3 bases, and 8 bases lay in between. This CDR3 is CASSPQGYEQYF. In nucleotides, the CDR3 is TGTGCCAGCAGTCCACAGGGCTACGAGCAGTACTTC.

This clone was seen more than once but under ten times. The rearrangement joins TRBV5-1 to TRBJ1-2; D is perhaps TRBD1 (5 bases). There are 13 residues in the CDR3. V shed 4 bases and J shed 3 bases, with 10 bases lying between them. Germline lookup yields CDR1 SGHRS and CDR2 YFSETQ. CDR3 sequence: CASSEGEDYGYTF. The CDR3 region has the DNA TGCGCCAGCAGCGAAGGGGAAGACTATGGCTACACCTTC. Based on the CDR3 plus reference TRBV5-1 and TRBJ1-2, the full variable domain is KAGVTQTPRYLIKTRGQQVTLSCSPISGHRSVSWYQQTPGQGLQFLFEYFSETQRNKGNFPGRFSGRQFSNSRSEMNVSTLELGDSALYLCASSEGEDYGYTFGSGTRLTVV.

Only a few counts were recorded for this clone. The rearrangement links TRBV7-9 to TRBJ2-3; 9 nucleotides agree with TRBD1. This CDR3 spans 13 amino acids. V dropped 4 bases and J dropped 6; count of bases not matched to a gene: 2. CDR1 SEHNR and CDR2 FQNEAQ come from the germline V gene (reference sequence). CDR3: CASSSGQGDTQYF. CDR3 bases: TGTGCCAGCAGCTCTGGACAGGGGGATACGCAGTATTTT.

This clone was seen only a few times. CDR3 sequence reads: CASSVLTGNTGELFF. CDR3 nucleotide sequence: TGTGCCAGCAGTGTATTAACAGGCAACACCGGGGAGCTGTTTTTT. The chain has TRBV2 and TRBJ2-2, with D maybe TRBD1 (5 bases). Trimming cost V 4 bases and J 2 bases, with 11 bases left between them. The V gene's germline CDR1 is SNHLY and CDR2 FYNNEI. The CDR3 contains 15 residues.

The table lists this clone with a few counts. The chain is built from TRBV7-8 and TRBJ2-7; 13 bases are shared with TRBD2. Looked up from germline, CDR1 is SGHVS and CDR2 is FQNEAQ. The V segment lost 5 bases and the J segment 7 bases; nucleotides outside the gene matches: 8. The CDR3 is 15 amino acids. CDR3 sequence: CASSQLAGGPGEQYF. The CDR3 nucleotides are TGTGCCAGCAGCCAACTAGCGGGGGGGCCGGGAGAGCAGTACTTC.

This clone came up a few times. The CDR3 protein is CASSFDFEGNQPQHF. CDR3 bases: TGTGCCAGCAGCTTTGATTTCGAGGGCAATCAGCCCCAGCATTTT. The chain links TRBV5-8 to TRBJ1-5; D uncertain. The V and J ends lost 2 bases and 2 bases respectively, with 11 bases between them. The CDR3 extends over 15 amino acids. Germline values: CDR1 SGHTS, CDR2 YDEGEE. Based on the CDR3 plus reference TRBV5-8 and TRBJ1-5, the full variable domain is EAGVTQSPTHLIKTRGQQATLRCSPISGHTSVYWYQQALGLGLQFLLWYDEGEERNRGNFPPRFSGRQFPNYSSELNVNALELEDSALYLCASSFDFEGNQPQHFGDGTRLSIL.

CDR3 coding DNA: TGTGCCAGCAGTGAGAGGCTAGCGGGGGATGAGACCCAGTACTTC. Protein sequence: CASSERLAGDETQYF. This chain joins TRBV2 and TRBJ2-5, with TRBD2 identical over 10 bases. Per the germline V gene, CDR1 is SNHLY and CDR2 is FYNNEI. The CDR3 sequence is 15 residues long. Trimming removed 3 bases from V and 5 bases from J; junction bases left unmatched: 6.